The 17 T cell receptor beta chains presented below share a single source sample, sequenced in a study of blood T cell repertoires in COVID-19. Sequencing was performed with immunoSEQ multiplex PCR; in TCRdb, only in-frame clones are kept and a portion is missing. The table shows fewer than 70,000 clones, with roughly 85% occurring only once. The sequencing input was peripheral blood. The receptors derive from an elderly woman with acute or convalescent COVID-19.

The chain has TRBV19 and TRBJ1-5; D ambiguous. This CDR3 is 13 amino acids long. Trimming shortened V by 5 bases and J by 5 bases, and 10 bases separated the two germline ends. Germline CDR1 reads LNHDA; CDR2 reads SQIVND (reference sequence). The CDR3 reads CASSLAPDQPQHF. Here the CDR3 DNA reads TGTGCCAGTAGTCTGGCACCCGATCAGCCCCAGCATTTT.

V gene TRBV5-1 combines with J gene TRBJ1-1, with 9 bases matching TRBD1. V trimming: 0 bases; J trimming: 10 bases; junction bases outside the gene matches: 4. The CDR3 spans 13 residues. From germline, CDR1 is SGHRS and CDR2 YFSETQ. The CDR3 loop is CASSLGGQGPAFF. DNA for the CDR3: TGCGCCAGCAGCTTGGGGGGACAGGGTCCAGCTTTCTTT. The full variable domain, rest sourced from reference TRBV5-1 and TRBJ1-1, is KAGVTQTPRYLIKTRGQQVTLSCSPISGHRSVSWYQQTPGQGLQFLFEYFSETQRNKGNFPGRFSGRQFSNSRSEMNVSTLELGDSALYLCASSLGGQGPAFFGQGTRLTVV.

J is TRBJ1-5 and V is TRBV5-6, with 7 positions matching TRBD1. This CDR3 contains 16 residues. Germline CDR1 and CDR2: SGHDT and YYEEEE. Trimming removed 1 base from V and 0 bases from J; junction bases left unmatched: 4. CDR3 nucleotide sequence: TGTGCCAGCAGCTTGTCAAGGGGGCTTAGCAATCAGCCCCAGCATTTT. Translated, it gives CASSLSRGLSNQPQHF.

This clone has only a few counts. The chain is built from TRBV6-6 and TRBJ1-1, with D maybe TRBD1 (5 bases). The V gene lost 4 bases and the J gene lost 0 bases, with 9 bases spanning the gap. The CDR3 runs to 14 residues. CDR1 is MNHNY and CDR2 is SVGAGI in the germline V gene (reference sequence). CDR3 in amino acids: CASSSGGMNTEAFF. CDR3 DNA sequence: TGTGCCAGCAGTTCCGGGGGAATGAACACTGAAGCTTTCTTT.

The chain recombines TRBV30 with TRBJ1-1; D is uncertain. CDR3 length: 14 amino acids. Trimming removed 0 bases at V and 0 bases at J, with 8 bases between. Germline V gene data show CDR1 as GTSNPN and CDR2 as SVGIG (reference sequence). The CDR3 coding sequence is TGTGCCTGGAGTGTAATCAGGTTGAACACTGAAGCTTTCTTT. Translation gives CAWSVIRLNTEAFF.

The CDR3 loop is CASSGTEGETQYF. CDR3 nucleotides: TGTGCCAGTAGCGGGACAGAGGGAGAGACCCAGTACTTC. V usage is TRBV19 and J usage is TRBJ2-5, with 7 bases aligning to TRBD1. Unmatched junction bases numbered 5, after V lost 6 bases and J lost 4 bases. The CDR3 consists of 13 residues. CDR1 is LNHDA, CDR2 SQIVND, per germline (reference sequence).

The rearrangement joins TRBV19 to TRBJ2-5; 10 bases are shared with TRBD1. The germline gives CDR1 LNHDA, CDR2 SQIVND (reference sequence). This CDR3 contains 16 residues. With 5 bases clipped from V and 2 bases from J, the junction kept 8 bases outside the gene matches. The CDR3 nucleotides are TGTGCCAGTAGTCCAGGGACAGGGGCAAAGCAAGAGACCCAGTACTTC. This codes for CASSPGTGAKQETQYF. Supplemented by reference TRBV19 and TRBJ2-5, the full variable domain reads DGGITQSPKYLFRKEGQNVTLSCEQNLNHDAMYWYRQDPGQGLRLIYYSQIVNDFQKGDIAEGYSVSREKKESFPLTVTSAQKNPTAFYLCASSPGTGAKQETQYFGPGTRLLVL.

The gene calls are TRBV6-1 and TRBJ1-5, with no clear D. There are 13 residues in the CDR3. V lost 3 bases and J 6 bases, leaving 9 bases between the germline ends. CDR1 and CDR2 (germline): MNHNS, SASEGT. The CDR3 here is CASSDPRVQPQHF. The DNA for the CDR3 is TGTGCCAGCAGTGACCCGAGGGTTCAGCCCCAGCATTTT.

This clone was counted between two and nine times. The CDR3 loop is CASSARTSGGDEQFF. The DNA for the CDR3 is TGTGCCAGCAGTGCTAGGACTAGCGGGGGCGATGAGCAGTTCTTC. The gene calls are TRBV2 and TRBJ2-1; 13 positions match TRBD2. This CDR3 comprises 15 residues. The V gene's germline CDR1 is SNHLY and CDR2 FYNNEI. V dropped 4 bases and J dropped 8; count of bases not matched to a gene: 5.

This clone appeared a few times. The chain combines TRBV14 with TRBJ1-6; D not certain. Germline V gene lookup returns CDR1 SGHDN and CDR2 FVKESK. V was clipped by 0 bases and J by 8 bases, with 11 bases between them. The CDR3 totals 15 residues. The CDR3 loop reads CASSQDFGGYSPLHF. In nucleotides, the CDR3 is TGTGCCAGCAGCCAAGATTTCGGAGGTTATTCACCCCTCCACTTT. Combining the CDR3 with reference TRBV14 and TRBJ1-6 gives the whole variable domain EAGVTQFPSHSVIEKGQTVTLRCDPISGHDNLYWYRRVMGKEIKFLLHFVKESKQDESGMPNNRFLAERTGGTYSTLKVQPAELEDSGVYFCASSQDFGGYSPLHFGNGTRLTVT.

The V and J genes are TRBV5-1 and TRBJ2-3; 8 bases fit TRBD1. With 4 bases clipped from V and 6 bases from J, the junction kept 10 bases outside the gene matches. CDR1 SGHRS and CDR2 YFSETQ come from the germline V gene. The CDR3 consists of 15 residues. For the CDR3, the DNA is TGCGCCAGCAGCGCCGGACAGGGCCGAGCGGATACGCAGTATTTT. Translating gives CASSAGQGRADTQYF.

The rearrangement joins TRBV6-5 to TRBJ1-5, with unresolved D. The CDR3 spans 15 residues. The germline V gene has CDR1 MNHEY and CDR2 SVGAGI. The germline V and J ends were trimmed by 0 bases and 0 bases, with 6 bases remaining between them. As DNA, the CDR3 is TGTGCCAGCAGTTACTCGAGGAGTAGCAATCAGCCCCAGCATTTT. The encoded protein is CASSYSRSSNQPQHF.

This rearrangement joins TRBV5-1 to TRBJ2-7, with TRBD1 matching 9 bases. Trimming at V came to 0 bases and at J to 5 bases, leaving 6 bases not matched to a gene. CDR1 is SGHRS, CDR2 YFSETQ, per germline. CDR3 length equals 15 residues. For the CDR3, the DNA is TGCGCCAGCAGCTTGGAGGGACAGGGACTCAACGAGCAGTACTTC. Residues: CASSLEGQGLNEQYF.

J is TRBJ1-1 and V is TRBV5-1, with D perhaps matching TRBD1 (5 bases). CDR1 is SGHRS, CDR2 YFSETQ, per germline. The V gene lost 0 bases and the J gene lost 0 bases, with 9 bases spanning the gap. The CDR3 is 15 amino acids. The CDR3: CASSLEGGVNTEAFF. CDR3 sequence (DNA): TGCGCCAGCAGCTTGGAAGGAGGGGTGAACACTGAAGCTTTCTTT.

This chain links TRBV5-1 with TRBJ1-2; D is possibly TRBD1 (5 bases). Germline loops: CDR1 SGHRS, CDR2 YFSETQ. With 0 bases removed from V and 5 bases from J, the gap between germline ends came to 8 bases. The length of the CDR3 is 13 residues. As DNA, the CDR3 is TGCGCCAGCAGCTTGGATGGGGGGTATGGCTACACCTTC. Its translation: CASSLDGGYGYTF.

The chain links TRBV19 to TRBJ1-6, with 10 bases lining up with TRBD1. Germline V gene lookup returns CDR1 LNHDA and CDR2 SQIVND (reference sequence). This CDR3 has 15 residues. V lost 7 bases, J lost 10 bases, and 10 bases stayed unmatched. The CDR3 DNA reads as TGTGCCAGTACCTGGGACAGGGGATCAAGGTCACCCCTCCACTTT. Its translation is CASTWDRGSRSPLHF.

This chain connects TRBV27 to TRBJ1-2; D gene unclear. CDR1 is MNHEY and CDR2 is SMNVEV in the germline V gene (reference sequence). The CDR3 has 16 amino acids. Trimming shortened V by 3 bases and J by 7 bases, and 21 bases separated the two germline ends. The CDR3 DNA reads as TGTGCCAGCAGTTTGGTTACTGTGTTCGGGTTCGGTGGCTACACCTTC. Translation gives CASSLVTVFGFGGYTF.